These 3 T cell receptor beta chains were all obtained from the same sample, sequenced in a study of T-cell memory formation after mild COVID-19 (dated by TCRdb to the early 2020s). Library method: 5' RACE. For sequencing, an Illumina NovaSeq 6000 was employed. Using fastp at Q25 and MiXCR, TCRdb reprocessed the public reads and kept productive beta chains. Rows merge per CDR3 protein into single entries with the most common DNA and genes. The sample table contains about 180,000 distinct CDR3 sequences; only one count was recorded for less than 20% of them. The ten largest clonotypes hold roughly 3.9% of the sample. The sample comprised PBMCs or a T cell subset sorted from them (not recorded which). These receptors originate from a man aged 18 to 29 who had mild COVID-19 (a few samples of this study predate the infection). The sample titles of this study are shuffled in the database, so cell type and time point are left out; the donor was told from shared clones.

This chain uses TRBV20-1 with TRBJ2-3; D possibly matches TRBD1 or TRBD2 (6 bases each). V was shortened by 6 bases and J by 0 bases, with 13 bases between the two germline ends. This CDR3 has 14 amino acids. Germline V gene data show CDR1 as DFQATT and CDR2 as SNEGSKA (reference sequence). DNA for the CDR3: TGCAGTGCAGGTCAGGGGACTAGCACAGATACGCAGTATTTT. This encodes CSAGQGTSTDTQYF.

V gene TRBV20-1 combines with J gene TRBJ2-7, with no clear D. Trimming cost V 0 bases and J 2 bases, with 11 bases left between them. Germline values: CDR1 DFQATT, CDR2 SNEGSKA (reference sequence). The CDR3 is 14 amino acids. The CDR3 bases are TGCAGTGCTAGAGATCCTCACAGCCCCTACGAGCAGTACTTC. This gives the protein CSARDPHSPYEQYF.

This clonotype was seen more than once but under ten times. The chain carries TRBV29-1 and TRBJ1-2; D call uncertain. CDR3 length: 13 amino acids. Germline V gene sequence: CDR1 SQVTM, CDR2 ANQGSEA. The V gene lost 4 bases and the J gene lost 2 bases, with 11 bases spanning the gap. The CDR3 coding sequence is TGCAGCGTTGTAGAGCAAACGAACTATGGCTACACCTTC. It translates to CSVVEQTNYGYTF.